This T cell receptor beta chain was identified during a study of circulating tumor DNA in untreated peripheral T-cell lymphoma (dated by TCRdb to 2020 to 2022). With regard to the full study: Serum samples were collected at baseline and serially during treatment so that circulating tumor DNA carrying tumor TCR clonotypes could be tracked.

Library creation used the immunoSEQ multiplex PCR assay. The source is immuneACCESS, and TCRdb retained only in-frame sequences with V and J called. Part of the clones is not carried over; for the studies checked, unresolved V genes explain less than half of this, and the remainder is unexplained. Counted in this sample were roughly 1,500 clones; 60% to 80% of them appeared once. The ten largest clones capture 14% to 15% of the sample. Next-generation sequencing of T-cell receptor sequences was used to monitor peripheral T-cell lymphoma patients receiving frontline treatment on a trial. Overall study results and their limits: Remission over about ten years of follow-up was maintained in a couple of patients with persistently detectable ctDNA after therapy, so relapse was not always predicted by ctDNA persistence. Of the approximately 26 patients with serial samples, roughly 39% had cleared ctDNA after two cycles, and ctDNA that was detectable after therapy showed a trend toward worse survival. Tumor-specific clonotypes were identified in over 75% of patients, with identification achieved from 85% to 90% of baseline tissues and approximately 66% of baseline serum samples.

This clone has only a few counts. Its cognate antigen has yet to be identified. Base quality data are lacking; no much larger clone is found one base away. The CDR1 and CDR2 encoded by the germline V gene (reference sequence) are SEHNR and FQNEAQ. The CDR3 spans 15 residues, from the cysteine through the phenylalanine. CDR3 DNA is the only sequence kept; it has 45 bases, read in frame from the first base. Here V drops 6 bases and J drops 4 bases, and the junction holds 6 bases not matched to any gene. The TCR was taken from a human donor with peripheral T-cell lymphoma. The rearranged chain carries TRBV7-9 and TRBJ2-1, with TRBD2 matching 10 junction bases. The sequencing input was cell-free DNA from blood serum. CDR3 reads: CASSRGLAVYNEQFF. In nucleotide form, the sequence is TGTGCCAGCAGTCGCGGACTAGCGGTTTACAATGAGCAGTTCTTC.